The 27 T cell receptor beta chains in this list originate from one sample, sequenced in a study of shared clonotypes between healthy human individuals. The assay was immunoSEQ multiplex PCR, and TCRdb's table has in-frame clones only and misses some. The sample includes over a million clones, around three quarters seen only once; the top ten take roughly 0.55%. Sequences were obtained from memory CD4+ T cells from PBMCs. Documented subset: CD45RA-negative fraction. The source is a man younger than 30 in good health. Some clones in this sample may be carry-over from other donors' samples.

This chain joins TRBV28 and TRBJ2-7; TRBD1 is a possible D gene (5 bases). CDR1 MDHEN and CDR2 SYDVKM come from the germline V gene. This CDR3 has 12 residues. The V end lost 6 bases, the J end lost 3 bases, and 9 bases lay between the germline ends. CDR3 bases: TGTGCCAGCAGACGGACATTCTACGAGCAGTACTTC. It specifies CASRRTFYEQYF.

The rearrangement uses TRBV4-2 and TRBJ2-1, with D tentatively TRBD2 (5 bases). The CDR3 contains 17 residues. Germline CDR1 and CDR2: LGHNA and YNFKEQ. V was clipped by 0 bases and J by 4 bases, with 16 bases between them. DNA for the CDR3: TGTGCCAGCAGCCAAGATATAAACAGCGGAAGTTACAATGAGCAGTTCTTC. Translated, it gives CASSQDINSGSYNEQFF.

The gene calls are TRBV28 and TRBJ2-3; TRBD1 might be the D (6 bases). Trimming left V 5 bases short and J 2 bases short, with 14 bases between. Germline V gives CDR1 MDHEN, CDR2 SYDVKM. This CDR3 is built from 15 residues. This CDR3 reads CASSPRGSYTDTQYF. As DNA, the CDR3 is TGTGCCAGCAGTCCCAGGGGATCCTACACAGATACGCAGTATTTT.

This clone has more than one count but fewer than ten. V gene TRBV11-3 combines with J gene TRBJ2-5; D not certain. The DNA matches TRBJ2-7 better at its end, which makes the J call doubtful. Germline CDR1 and CDR2: SGHNT and YENEEA. The CDR3 loop spans 13 amino acids. The CDR3 DNA reads as TGTGCCAGCAGCCGCGGACCGAACTACGAGCAGTACTTC. It translates to CASSRGPNYEQYF.

The chain combines TRBV27 with TRBJ1-2; TRBD1 agrees at 8 bases. Germline V gives CDR1 MNHEY, CDR2 SMNVEV (reference sequence). Trimming took 5 bases from V and 13 from J; bases not matched to a gene: 15. The CDR3 is 14 residues long. CDR3 bases: TGTGCCAGCAGTCCTCTCCGGGACAGGCCTTTCAGCACCTTC. Translation gives CASSPLRDRPFSTF.

This chain's CDR3 is CASEAVQSYEQYF. DNA of the CDR3: TGTGCCAGCGAGGCGGTCCAATCCTACGAGCAGTACTTC. The chain has TRBV28 and TRBJ2-7; unclear D gene. Trimming removed 8 bases at V and 1 base at J, with 12 bases between. Per germline, CDR1 MDHEN and CDR2 SYDVKM. CDR3 length: 13 amino acids.

A few counts support this clone. The chain couples TRBV4-1 to TRBJ2-3; 9 bases map to TRBD2. Germline CDR1 reads MGHRA; CDR2 reads YSYEKL. With 0 bases clipped from V and 1 base from J, the junction kept 8 bases outside the gene matches. The CDR3 is 18 residues long. The CDR3 nucleotides are TGCGCCAGCAGCCAAGATTACGGCGGGAGGGCCGGCACAGATACGCAGTATTTT. It specifies CASSQDYGGRAGTDTQYF.

The chain uses TRBV19 and TRBJ1-2, with D perhaps matching TRBD1 (6 bases). In germline, CDR1 is LNHDA, CDR2 SQIVND (reference sequence). This CDR3 has 13 residues. Trimming cost V 10 bases and J 3 bases, with 15 bases left between them. DNA of the CDR3: TGTGCCACCAACCCGGGGGCCTACTATGGCTACACCTTC. Amino acids: CATNPGAYYGYTF. The full variable domain, rest sourced from reference TRBV19 and TRBJ1-2, is DGGITQSPKYLFRKEGQNVTLSCEQNLNHDAMYWYRQDPGQGLRLIYYSQIVNDFQKGDIAEGYSVSREKKESFPLTVTSAQKNPTAFYLCATNPGAYYGYTFGSGTRLTVV.

The chain carries TRBV6-5 and TRBJ2-2; D not certain. The V gene's germline CDR1 is MNHEY and CDR2 SVGAGI. CDR3 length equals 11 residues. The V and J ends lost 8 bases and 6 bases respectively, with 7 bases between them. Here the CDR3 DNA reads TGTGCCAGCCGCCTAGCCGGGGAGCTGTTTTTT. As protein: CASRLAGELFF.

The chain is built from TRBV5-1 and TRBJ1-1, with TRBD1 matching 7 bases. V was pared by 4 bases and J by 0 bases, with 9 bases of the junction left unmatched. The CDR3 runs 16 residues. Germline CDR1 reads SGHRS; CDR2 reads YFSETQ. The CDR3 is CASSLTGQSMNTEAFF. CDR3 bases: TGCGCCAGCAGCCTCACGGGACAGAGCATGAACACTGAAGCTTTCTTT.

This chain connects TRBV28 to TRBJ2-7, with 7 nucleotides matching TRBD1. This CDR3 spans 15 amino acids. V lost 2 bases and J lost 7; bases outside the gene matches: 11. The germline V gene encodes CDR1 MDHEN and CDR2 SYDVKM. CDR3 loop: CASSLLTGWVGEQYF. The DNA of the CDR3 is TGTGCCAGCAGTTTACTGACAGGGTGGGTGGGGGAGCAGTACTTC.

This sequence joins TRBV25-1 and TRBJ2-1; perhaps TRBD1 as D (6 bases). V was trimmed by 2 bases and J by 4 bases, leaving 15 bases between them. CDR1 is MGHDK and CDR2 is SYGVNS in the germline V gene. The CDR3 is 16 amino acids. The CDR3 region has the DNA TGTGCCAGCAGTGAACACAGGGACCAAACGTACAATGAGCAGTTCTTC. It translates to CASSEHRDQTYNEQFF.

In this sample, this clone turned up many times. The chain links TRBV7-8 to TRBJ2-7, with 9 bases lining up with TRBD2. The trim removed 5 bases at V and 1 base at J, leaving 12 bases unmatched. The germline V gene has CDR1 SGHVS and CDR2 FQNEAQ. The CDR3 is made up of 17 amino acids. Here the CDR3 DNA reads TGTGCCAGCAGCCTTGGGCGGGTTAGCGGGAGATCCTACGAGCAGTACTTC. Protein: CASSLGRVSGRSYEQYF.

The CDR3 loop is CASSLREPGDEQFF. The CDR3 DNA is TGCGCCAGCAGTCTGCGGGAGCCGGGCGATGAGCAGTTCTTC. The gene calls are TRBV5-1 and TRBJ2-1; 7 nucleotides align to TRBD2. With V trimmed by 5 bases and J by 8 bases, 10 bases remained unmatched. CDR1 and CDR2 (germline): SGHRS, YFSETQ. This CDR3 has 14 amino acids.

This clone was detected only a few times. The chain carries TRBV9 and TRBJ2-7; TRBD2 matches 7 bases. Germline assignment: CDR1 SGDLS and CDR2 YYNGEE. V lost 4 bases to trimming and J lost 3 bases; unmatched junction nucleotides: 10. This CDR3 spans 15 amino acids. CDR3 DNA sequence: TGTGCCAGCAGCCGACGGACTAGTGGGGGCTACGAGCAGTACTTC. Its translation is CASSRRTSGGYEQYF.

This clone was counted between two and nine times. This chain links TRBV19 with TRBJ2-2; D is ambiguous. This CDR3 is 16 amino acids long. CDR1 and CDR2 (germline): LNHDA, SQIVND (reference sequence). V lost 7 bases and J 1 base, leaving 16 bases between the germline ends. CDR3 in amino acids: CASNLRRPQNTGELFF. The CDR3 DNA reads TGTGCCAGTAACCTCAGGCGTCCCCAGAACACCGGGGAGCTGTTTTTT.

The chain employs TRBV5-6 and TRBJ2-2, with D unclear. The CDR3 totals 15 residues. Trimming cost V 0 bases and J 3 bases, with 9 bases left between them. The V gene's germline CDR1 is SGHDT and CDR2 YYEEEE. CDR3: CASSLGGIHTGELFF. The DNA for the CDR3 is TGTGCCAGCAGCTTGGGTGGTATCCACACCGGGGAGCTGTTTTTT.

This clone was picked up a small number of times. This chain links TRBV5-4 with TRBJ1-3; no definite D call. The germline gives CDR1 SGHNT, CDR2 YYREEE (reference sequence). The CDR3 extends over 15 amino acids. Trimming left V 0 bases short and J 4 bases short, with 11 bases between. Here the CDR3 reads CASSLEASSGNTIYF. The CDR3 DNA follows: TGTGCCAGCAGCTTGGAGGCCTCCAGCGGAAACACCATATATTTT.

This clone has only a few counts. The chain carries TRBV6-1 and TRBJ1-5; D perhaps matches TRBD1 (6 bases). V was pared by 6 bases and J by 6 bases, with 15 bases between. The CDR3 consists of 14 residues. Looked up from germline, CDR1 is MNHNS and CDR2 is SASEGT. CDR3 nucleotide sequence: TGTGCCAGCAGGGTACAGGGATCGAGTCAGCCCCAGCATTTT. Its translation is CASRVQGSSQPQHF.

The gene calls are TRBV19 and TRBJ1-2; no clear D gene. This CDR3 spans 13 amino acids. V lost 3 bases and J 2 bases, leaving 7 bases between the germline ends. Germline V gives CDR1 LNHDA, CDR2 SQIVND (reference sequence). The CDR3 is CASSIRGNYGYTF. In nucleotides, the CDR3 is TGTGCCAGTAGTATCCGGGGAAACTATGGCTACACCTTC.

The chain combines TRBV28 with TRBJ2-2; D is perhaps TRBD1 (5 bases). There are 13 residues in the CDR3. Looked up from germline, CDR1 is MDHEN and CDR2 is SYDVKM. Trimming took 4 bases from V and 6 from J, leaving 9 bases between them. For the CDR3, the DNA is TGTGCCAGCAGTTGGCAGGGATCCGGGGAGCTGTTTTTT. It yields the protein CASSWQGSGELFF.

The table lists this clone with a count of one. The chain has TRBV11-2 and TRBJ2-7; D gene uncertain. The CDR3 length is 13 residues. In germline, CDR1 is SGHAT, CDR2 FQNNGV. The ends were cut back, 3 bases at V and 6 bases at J, with 12 bases in the middle. Written as DNA, the CDR3 is TGTGCCAGCAGCTTTACTACCGGTACCGAGCAGTACTTC. Translated, it gives CASSFTTGTEQYF.

To note about this clone: The same CDR3 can be traced to other DNA sequences in this sample. J is TRBJ2-7 and V is TRBV7-2, with TRBD2 identical over 8 bases. V lost 3 bases, J lost 2 bases, and 3 bases stayed unmatched. In germline, CDR1 is SGHTA, CDR2 FQGNSA. This CDR3 comprises 14 residues. In nucleotides, the CDR3 is TGTGCCAGCAGCTTTCCGGGACTAGCCTACGAGCAGTACTTC. Translated, it gives CASSFPGLAYEQYF.

The chain couples TRBV7-2 to TRBJ2-7, with a tentative D call TRBD2 (5 bases). The CDR3 runs 17 residues. V shed 2 bases and J shed 0 bases, with 17 bases lying between them. Germline loops: CDR1 SGHTA, CDR2 FQGNSA. For the CDR3, the DNA is TGTGCCAGCAGCTTACGGACGGCGGCTGCGGGCTCCTACGAGCAGTACTTC. This sequence encodes CASSLRTAAAGSYEQYF.

This rearrangement joins TRBV27 to TRBJ1-1; 9 bases fit TRBD1. Germline V gene data show CDR1 as MNHEY and CDR2 as SMNVEV (reference sequence). The CDR3 length is 15 residues. Germline trimming cut 7 bases from V and 1 base from J; bases unmatched to any gene: 7. The CDR3 DNA reads as TGTGCCAGCATGGGGACAGGGAATCCGAACACTGAAGCTTTCTTT. The encoded protein is CASMGTGNPNTEAFF.

This clone was counted a single time. V usage is TRBV14 and J usage is TRBJ2-2, with 9 bases identical to TRBD2. The CDR3 spans 16 residues. Germline CDR1 reads SGHDN; CDR2 reads FVKESK. With V trimmed by 5 bases and J by 0 bases, 4 bases remained unmatched. The chain's CDR3 is CASSGLAFTNTGELFF. The CDR3 DNA is TGTGCCAGCAGCGGACTAGCGTTTACGAACACCGGGGAGCTGTTTTTT.

The chain joins TRBV18 to TRBJ1-3, with TRBD1 matching over 9 bases. Trimming cost V 2 bases and J 4 bases; bases outside gene matches: 12. CDR3 length: 18 amino acids. Per the germline V gene, CDR1 is KGHSH and CDR2 is LQKENI. The CDR3, as DNA: TGTGCCAGCTCACCAGGGGGTACCGGGACAGGGATCGGAAACACCATATATTTT. Translating gives CASSPGGTGTGIGNTIYF.